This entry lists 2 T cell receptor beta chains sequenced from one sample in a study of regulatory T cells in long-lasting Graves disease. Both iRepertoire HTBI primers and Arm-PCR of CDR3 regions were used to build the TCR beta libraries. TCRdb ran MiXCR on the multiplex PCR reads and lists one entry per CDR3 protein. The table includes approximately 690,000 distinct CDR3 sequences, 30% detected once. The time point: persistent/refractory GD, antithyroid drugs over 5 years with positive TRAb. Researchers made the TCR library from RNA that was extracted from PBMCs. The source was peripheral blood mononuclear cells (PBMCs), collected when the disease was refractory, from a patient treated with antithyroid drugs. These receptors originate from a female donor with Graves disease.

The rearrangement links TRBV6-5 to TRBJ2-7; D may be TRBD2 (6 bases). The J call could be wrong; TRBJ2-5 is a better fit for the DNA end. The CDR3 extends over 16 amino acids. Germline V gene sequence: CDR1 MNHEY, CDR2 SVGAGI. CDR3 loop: CASSSVSAGLQETQYF. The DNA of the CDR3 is TGTGCCAGCAGTTCCGTTTCAGCGGGCCTCCAAGAGACCCAGTACTTC.

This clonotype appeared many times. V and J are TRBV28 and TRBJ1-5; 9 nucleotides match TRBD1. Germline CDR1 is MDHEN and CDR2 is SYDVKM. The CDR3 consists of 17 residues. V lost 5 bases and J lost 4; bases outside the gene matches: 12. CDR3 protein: CASSPTGDRAGNQPQHF. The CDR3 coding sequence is TGTGCCAGCAGTCCTACGGGGGACAGGGCGGGTAATCAGCCCCAGCATTTT.